The rows below give T cell receptor beta chains drawn from one sample of a study of blood T cell repertoires in COVID-19. Sequenced by immunoSEQ multiplex PCR; TCRdb stores in-frame clones only, minus some. Seen here are a few hundred thousand clones, 70% to 90% observed once, and the top ten hold 10% to 15%. The sample consisted of peripheral blood. These TCRs come from a woman aged 45-65 years with COVID-19, enrolled during active disease. CDR3s include the opening cysteine and the closing phenylalanine or tryptophan. D genes are given only for firm matches. The listing skips clone size in some rows; elsewhere it reads once, few, many or a size class.

cdr3_nt: TGTGCCAGCGCCCTTTTAGGGGGGGGCTATGGCTACACCTTC; cdr3_aa: CASALLGGGYGYTF; cdr3_length: 14; j_call: TRBJ1-2; v_call: TRBV28; clone_size: .; d_call: .
cdr3_nt: TGTGCCACCAGCAGAGAACAGTATAGCAATCAGCCCCAGCATTTT; cdr3_aa: CATSREQYSNQPQHF; cdr3_length: 15; j_call: TRBJ1-5; v_call: TRBV15; clone_size: .; d_call: .
cdr3_nt: TGTGCCAGCAGTTTTGAGGGTGCGAGGACCTTC; cdr3_aa: CASSFEGARTF; cdr3_length: 11; j_call: TRBJ1-2; v_call: TRBV12-3/TRBV12-4; clone_size: once; d_call: .
cdr3_nt: TGTGCCAGCAGCCCCAGCGGGGGGCTGGGGGCCAACGTCCTGACTTTC; cdr3_aa: CASSPSGGLGANVLTF; cdr3_length: 16; j_call: TRBJ2-6; v_call: TRBV7-7; clone_size: .; d_call: TRBD2
cdr3_nt: TGTGCCAGCAGCGCCACAGGGTTGGGTACTGAAGCTTTCTTT; cdr3_aa: CASSATGLGTEAFF; cdr3_length: 14; j_call: TRBJ1-1; v_call: TRBV7-9; clone_size: .; d_call: .
cdr3_nt: TGTGCCAGTAGTCCGGACACTTACAATGAGCAGTTCTTC; cdr3_aa: CASSPDTYNEQFF; cdr3_length: 13; j_call: TRBJ2-1; v_call: TRBV19; clone_size: .; d_call: .
cdr3_nt: TGTGCCAGCAGCTCACCTGTCAGTCCGAACACCGGGGAGCTGTTTTTT; cdr3_aa: CASSSPVSPNTGELFF; cdr3_length: 16; j_call: TRBJ2-2; v_call: TRBV6-6; clone_size: .; d_call: .
cdr3_nt: TGTGCCAGCGGGCCCTCCGGTTTCGCTTTCTTT; cdr3_aa: CASGPSGFAFF; cdr3_length: 11; j_call: TRBJ1-1; v_call: TRBV21-1; clone_size: .; d_call: .
cdr3_nt: TGTGCCAGCAGCCCCCTACCTTCTACCTCTGAAGCTTTCTTT; cdr3_aa: CASSPLPSTSEAFF; cdr3_length: 14; j_call: TRBJ1-1; v_call: TRBV11-2; clone_size: .; d_call: .
cdr3_nt: TGTGCCAGCAGCTCCTCTCACGGGGGGAGGGAGACCCAGTACTTC; cdr3_aa: CASSSSHGGRETQYF; cdr3_length: 15; j_call: TRBJ2-5; v_call: TRBV5-4; clone_size: .; d_call: TRBD2
cdr3_nt: TGTGCCTGGACCAAGAGACACACCCAAGAGACCCAGTACTTC; cdr3_aa: CAWTKRHTQETQYF; cdr3_length: 14; j_call: TRBJ2-5; v_call: TRBV30; clone_size: .; d_call: .
cdr3_nt: TGCGCCAGCAGCTTGGGGTCGGGTTACACTGAAGCTTTCTTT; cdr3_aa: CASSLGSGYTEAFF; cdr3_length: 14; j_call: TRBJ1-1; v_call: TRBV5-1; clone_size: .; d_call: .
cdr3_nt: TGTGCCAGTAGGACAGGGGTAGGCTACACCTTC; cdr3_aa: CASRTGVGYTF; cdr3_length: 11; j_call: TRBJ1-2; v_call: TRBV19; clone_size: .; d_call: TRBD1
cdr3_nt: TGTGCCAGCAGCGGGGACTCCCCCCCCTACAGGGGGAAATATCAGCCCCAGCATTTT; cdr3_aa: CASSGDSPPYRGKYQPQHF; cdr3_length: 19; j_call: TRBJ1-5; v_call: TRBV9; clone_size: once; d_call: TRBD1
cdr3_nt: TGTGCCAGCAGCGGGGGGAACACTGAAGCTTTCTTT; cdr3_aa: CASSGGNTEAFF; cdr3_length: 12; j_call: TRBJ1-1; v_call: TRBV28; clone_size: .; d_call: .
cdr3_nt: TGTGCCAGCAGCCAAAAGCGGGGGGGATACGAGCAGTACTTC; cdr3_aa: CASSQKRGGYEQYF; cdr3_length: 14; j_call: TRBJ2-7; v_call: TRBV3-1/TRBV3-2; clone_size: .; d_call: TRBD2
cdr3_nt: TGTGCCAGCAGTTTAACCTATGTTACGGAGCAGTACTTC; cdr3_aa: CASSLTYVTEQYF; cdr3_length: 13; j_call: TRBJ2-7; v_call: TRBV12-3/TRBV12-4; clone_size: .; d_call: .